These T cell receptor beta chains were read from a single sample in a study of OX40 agonist ivuxolimab in advanced cancers. Sequenced by immunoSEQ multiplex PCR; TCRdb stores in-frame clones only, minus some. The sample yields around 12,000 clones, about 87% seen once. This specimen was CD4+ or CD8+ T cells sorted from blood, taken in a trial of the OX40 agonist ivuxolimab. The receptors here all came from an adult with an advanced solid tumor such as melanoma, head and neck, liver or kidney cancer. Each CDR3 is given with its conserved first and last residue. The D gene is left open where the match is weak. The listing skips clone size in some rows; elsewhere it reads once, few, many or a size class.

clone size: medium-sized; CDR3 length: 12; J gene: TRBJ2-1; D gene: -; V gene: TRBV11-3; CDR3 DNA: TGTGCCAGCAGCTTAGAGAGCGGAGAGCAGTTCTTC; CDR3 protein: CASSLESGEQFF
clone size: -; CDR3 length: 13; J gene: TRBJ2-7; D gene: -; V gene: TRBV5-1; CDR3 DNA: TGCGCCAGCAGCGATGGGGGGACTTATGAGCAGTACTTC; CDR3 protein: CASSDGGTYEQYF
clone size: few; CDR3 length: 15; J gene: TRBJ2-6; D gene: -; V gene: TRBV27; CDR3 DNA: TGTGCCAGCAGTTGGGGGACCTCTGGGGCCAACGTCCTGACTTTC; CDR3 protein: CASSWGTSGANVLTF
clone size: -; CDR3 length: 11; J gene: TRBJ2-3; D gene: -; V gene: TRBV27; CDR3 DNA: TGTGCCAGCAGATATGGCGGTACGCAGTATTTT; CDR3 protein: CASRYGGTQYF
clone size: medium-sized; CDR3 length: 14; J gene: TRBJ2-7; D gene: -; V gene: TRBV10-2; CDR3 DNA: TGCGCCAGCAGTTCGGCAGGGAACCCCTACGAGCAGTACTTC; CDR3 protein: CASSSAGNPYEQYF
clone size: -; CDR3 length: 13; J gene: TRBJ2-2; D gene: -; V gene: TRBV27; CDR3 DNA: TGTGCCAGCAGTTCCACGGGATCAGGGGAGCTGTTTTTT; CDR3 protein: CASSSTGSGELFF
clone size: once; CDR3 length: 14; J gene: TRBJ1-5; D gene: -; V gene: TRBV28; CDR3 DNA: TGTGCCAGCAACAACAGGGTTTGGGGGAAGCCCCAGCATTTT; CDR3 protein: CASNNRVWGKPQHF
clone size: once; CDR3 length: 14; J gene: TRBJ2-2; D gene: -; V gene: TRBV19; CDR3 DNA: TGTGCCTCGAATGATGGGACGCTCACCGGGGAGCTGTTTTTT; CDR3 protein: CASNDGTLTGELFF
clone size: -; CDR3 length: 13; J gene: TRBJ1-2; D gene: -; V gene: TRBV6-1; CDR3 DNA: TGTGCCAGCAGTCCGACAGGAAACTATGGCTACACCTTC; CDR3 protein: CASSPTGNYGYTF
clone size: -; CDR3 length: 20; J gene: TRBJ2-7; D gene: TRBD2; V gene: TRBV13; CDR3 DNA: TGTGCCAGCAGCTTAGGAGGGACTAGCGGGAGGATTAAATCGAGGTACGAGCAGTACTTC; CDR3 protein: CASSLGGTSGRIKSRYEQYF
clone size: -; CDR3 length: 12; J gene: TRBJ1-1; D gene: -; V gene: TRBV7-9; CDR3 DNA: TGTGCCAGCAGCGCTCTGGGGGCTGAAGCTTTCTTT; CDR3 protein: CASSALGAEAFF
clone size: few; CDR3 length: 15; J gene: TRBJ2-3; D gene: -; V gene: TRBV30; CDR3 DNA: TGTGCCTGGAGTGAAGGTGTCACCCACACAGATACGCAGTATTTT; CDR3 protein: CAWSEGVTHTDTQYF
clone size: once; CDR3 length: 15; J gene: TRBJ2-1; D gene: TRBD2; V gene: TRBV7-9; CDR3 DNA: TGTGCCAGCAGCTTATCTAGCGGGAGACTCAATGAGCAGTTCTTC; CDR3 protein: CASSLSSGRLNEQFF
clone size: -; CDR3 length: 15; J gene: TRBJ1-1; D gene: -; V gene: TRBV7-2; CDR3 DNA: TGTGCCAGCAGCCCCCTAGGCAGGGTAGGCACTGAAGCTTTCTTT; CDR3 protein: CASSPLGRVGTEAFF
clone size: -; CDR3 length: 16; J gene: TRBJ2-7; D gene: -; V gene: TRBV7-9; CDR3 DNA: TGTGCCAGCAGCTCGGCCGAGTGGCGGAACCCCTACGAGCAGTACTTC; CDR3 protein: CASSSAEWRNPYEQYF
clone size: few; CDR3 length: 16; J gene: TRBJ1-1; D gene: -; V gene: TRBV18; CDR3 DNA: TGTGCCAGCTCACCGCCCCTTGGACTGATGAACACTGAAGCTTTCTTT; CDR3 protein: CASSPPLGLMNTEAFF
clone size: -; CDR3 length: 12; J gene: TRBJ1-2; D gene: -; V gene: TRBV2; CDR3 DNA: TGTGCCAGTTTTCTGGGGGGATTGGGCTACACCTTC; CDR3 protein: CASFLGGLGYTF
clone size: once; CDR3 length: 17; J gene: TRBJ2-2; D gene: -; V gene: TRBV9; CDR3 DNA: TGTGCCAGCAGCGTAGCTGGGGGGGCGGTACAGGCCGGGGAGCTGTTTTTT; CDR3 protein: CASSVAGGAVQAGELFF
clone size: few; CDR3 length: 11; J gene: TRBJ1-4; D gene: -; V gene: TRBV4-1; CDR3 DNA: TGCGCCAGCAGCCAAGACAACTGGCTGTTTTTT; CDR3 protein: CASSQDNWLFF
clone size: -; CDR3 length: 15; J gene: TRBJ2-3; D gene: TRBD1; V gene: TRBV28; CDR3 DNA: TGTGCCAGCAGTTTTGACAGGGGGGCCACAGATACGCAGTATTTT; CDR3 protein: CASSFDRGATDTQYF
clone size: -; CDR3 length: 15; J gene: TRBJ2-2; D gene: -; V gene: TRBV7-9; CDR3 DNA: TGTGCCAGCAGCTCTCCGGACAGAAACACCGGGGAGCTGTTTTTT; CDR3 protein: CASSSPDRNTGELFF
clone size: -; CDR3 length: 14; J gene: TRBJ1-1; D gene: -; V gene: TRBV6-4; CDR3 DNA: TGTGCCAGCAGTGAATCACATGAACACACTGAAGCTTTCTTT; CDR3 protein: CASSESHEHTEAFF
clone size: few; CDR3 length: 14; J gene: TRBJ2-2; D gene: -; V gene: TRBV13; CDR3 DNA: TGTGCCAGCAGCTTGGACGATATCACCGGGGAGCTGTTTTTT; CDR3 protein: CASSLDDITGELFF
clone size: -; CDR3 length: 16; J gene: TRBJ2-5; D gene: TRBD2; V gene: TRBV11-2; CDR3 DNA: TGTGCCAGCAGCTTAGATCAGGGACTAGCGAGCGAGACCCAGTACTTC; CDR3 protein: CASSLDQGLASETQYF
clone size: -; CDR3 length: 14; J gene: TRBJ2-2; D gene: -; V gene: TRBV9; CDR3 DNA: TGTGCCAGCAGCGGGAGGGCCTCCACCGGGGAGCTGTTTTTT; CDR3 protein: CASSGRASTGELFF
clone size: -; CDR3 length: 18; J gene: TRBJ2-3; D gene: TRBD2; V gene: TRBV7-9; CDR3 DNA: TGTGCCAGCAGCTCACCGGGACTAGAAAGAGAGGAGGCAGATACGCAGTATTTT; CDR3 protein: CASSSPGLEREEADTQYF
clone size: -; CDR3 length: 17; J gene: TRBJ2-1; D gene: TRBD2; V gene: TRBV9; CDR3 DNA: TGTGCCAGCAGCCTCCCCGGGGAAGCGGGGCCCAACAATGAGCAGTTCTTC; CDR3 protein: CASSLPGEAGPNNEQFF
clone size: -; CDR3 length: 11; J gene: TRBJ2-1; D gene: -; V gene: TRBV28; CDR3 DNA: TGTGCCAGCAGTTTTCTGGGGGAGCAGTTCTTC; CDR3 protein: CASSFLGEQFF
clone size: -; CDR3 length: 12; J gene: TRBJ2-7; D gene: -; V gene: TRBV10-3; CDR3 DNA: TGTGCCATCAGCGGGACTCTCAACGAGCAGTACTTC; CDR3 protein: CAISGTLNEQYF
clone size: -; CDR3 length: 15; J gene: TRBJ1-1; D gene: -; V gene: TRBV5-1; CDR3 DNA: TGCGCCAGCAGCTTTTCAGGAGCCATGAACACTGAAGCTTTCTTT; CDR3 protein: CASSFSGAMNTEAFF
clone size: once; CDR3 length: 14; J gene: TRBJ2-7; D gene: TRBD2; V gene: TRBV10-3; CDR3 DNA: TGTGCCATCGGGGGACTAGCGGGCTCCTACGAGCAGTACTTC; CDR3 protein: CAIGGLAGSYEQYF
clone size: -; CDR3 length: 14; J gene: TRBJ2-3; D gene: TRBD1; V gene: TRBV2; CDR3 DNA: TGTGCCAGCAGGGGGACAGGGGGACCAGATACGCAGTATTTT; CDR3 protein: CASRGTGGPDTQYF
clone size: -; CDR3 length: 14; J gene: TRBJ2-2; D gene: -; V gene: TRBV27; CDR3 DNA: TGTGCCAGCCGCCACCGTGGGAACACCGGGGAGCTGTTTTTT; CDR3 protein: CASRHRGNTGELFF
clone size: -; CDR3 length: 14; J gene: TRBJ2-7; D gene: -; V gene: TRBV4-1; CDR3 DNA: TGCGCCAGCAGCCAAGAAGCAGGAGGCTACGAGCAGTACTTC; CDR3 protein: CASSQEAGGYEQYF
clone size: -; CDR3 length: 18; J gene: TRBJ2-1; D gene: TRBD2; V gene: TRBV10-1; CDR3 DNA: TGCGCCAGCAGTGAGTCGATACTAGCGGGGGGAAACTACAATGAGCAGTTCTTC; CDR3 protein: CASSESILAGGNYNEQFF
clone size: -; CDR3 length: 15; J gene: TRBJ2-3; D gene: -; V gene: TRBV18; CDR3 DNA: TGTGCCAGCTCACCCCTCGGGAGTGGGGGCGATACGCAGTATTTT; CDR3 protein: CASSPLGSGGDTQYF
clone size: -; CDR3 length: 14; J gene: TRBJ2-5; D gene: -; V gene: TRBV9; CDR3 DNA: TGTGCCAGCAGCGTAGACCCCACCCACGAGACCCAGTACTTC; CDR3 protein: CASSVDPTHETQYF
clone size: -; CDR3 length: 14; J gene: TRBJ2-7; D gene: TRBD1; V gene: TRBV27; CDR3 DNA: TGTGCCACCAGCGACGGGACAGGGGGCGAACCCCCGTACTTC; CDR3 protein: CATSDGTGGEPPYF
clone size: -; CDR3 length: 16; J gene: TRBJ1-5; D gene: -; V gene: TRBV4-2; CDR3 DNA: TGTGCCAGCAGCCAAGAATTTCCAGATAGCAATCAGCCCCAGCATTTT; CDR3 protein: CASSQEFPDSNQPQHF
clone size: -; CDR3 length: 15; J gene: TRBJ2-5; D gene: TRBD2; V gene: TRBV9; CDR3 DNA: TGTGCCAGCAGCCGGCGACTAGCGGGGCAAGAGACCCAGTACTTC; CDR3 protein: CASSRRLAGQETQYF
clone size: -; CDR3 length: 13; J gene: TRBJ1-4; D gene: -; V gene: TRBV7-9; CDR3 DNA: TGTGCCAGCAGCTGGGGGGGAGATGAAAAACTGTTTTTT; CDR3 protein: CASSWGGDEKLFF
clone size: -; CDR3 length: 15; J gene: TRBJ2-3; D gene: -; V gene: TRBV5-1; CDR3 DNA: TGCGCCAGCAGCTTTGCGGGGGCACCCACAGATACGCAGTATTTT; CDR3 protein: CASSFAGAPTDTQYF